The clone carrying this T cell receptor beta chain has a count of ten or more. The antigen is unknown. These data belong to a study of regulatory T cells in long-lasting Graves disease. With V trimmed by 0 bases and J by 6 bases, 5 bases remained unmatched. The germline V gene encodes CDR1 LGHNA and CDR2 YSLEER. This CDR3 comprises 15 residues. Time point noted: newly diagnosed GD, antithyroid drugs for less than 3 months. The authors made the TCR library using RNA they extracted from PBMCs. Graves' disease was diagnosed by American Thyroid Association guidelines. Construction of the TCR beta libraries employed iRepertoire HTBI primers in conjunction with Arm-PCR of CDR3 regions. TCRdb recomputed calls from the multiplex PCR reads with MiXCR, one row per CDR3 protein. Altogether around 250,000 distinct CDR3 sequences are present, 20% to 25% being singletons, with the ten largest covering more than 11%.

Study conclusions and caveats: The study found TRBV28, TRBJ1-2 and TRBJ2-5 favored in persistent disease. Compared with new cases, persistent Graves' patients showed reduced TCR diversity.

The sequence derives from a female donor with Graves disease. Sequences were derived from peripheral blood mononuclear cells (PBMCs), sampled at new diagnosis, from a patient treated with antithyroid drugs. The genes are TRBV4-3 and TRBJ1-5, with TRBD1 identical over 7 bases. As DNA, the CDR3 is TGCGCCAGCAGCCAAGATCTACAGGGGAGTCAGCCCCAGCATTTT. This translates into CASSQDLQGSQPQHF.